This TCR beta chain stems from a study of read filtering for tumor transcriptome and immune sequencing. Regarding the study as a whole: RNA-seq captured clonotypes less deeply and reliably than IR-seq. The CD138-negative fraction was mixed bone marrow immune cells, not pure T cells. Dropping single-read clonotypes raised IR-seq and RNA-seq shared-clonotype correlation.

From approximately 430 ng of RNA, a library with molecular barcoded alpha/delta and beta/gamma adaptors was made. TCRdb itself ran the reads through MiXCR, one entry per CDR3 protein. This sample yields fewer than 150,000 distinct CDR3 sequences, of which 10% to 15% are seen a single time; approximately 11% belongs to the top ten. There are 16 residues in the CDR3. Trimming shortened V by 8 bases and J by 2 bases, and 23 bases separated the two germline ends. Germline CDR1 and CDR2: SQVTM and ANQGSEA. This clonotype was detected ten times or more. The target antigen is unknown. The J gene is TRBJ2-3, the V gene TRBV29-1, with D possibly being TRBD1 or TRBD2 (5 bases each). This sequence originates from a donor older than 35 with multiple myeloma. Specimen: a population of CD138-negative cells sorted from bone marrow. The CDR3 coding sequence is TGCAGCTGCCACTCGGGGCAGAGAGACAACACAGATACGCAGTATTTT. It specifies CSCHSGQRDNTDTQYF.